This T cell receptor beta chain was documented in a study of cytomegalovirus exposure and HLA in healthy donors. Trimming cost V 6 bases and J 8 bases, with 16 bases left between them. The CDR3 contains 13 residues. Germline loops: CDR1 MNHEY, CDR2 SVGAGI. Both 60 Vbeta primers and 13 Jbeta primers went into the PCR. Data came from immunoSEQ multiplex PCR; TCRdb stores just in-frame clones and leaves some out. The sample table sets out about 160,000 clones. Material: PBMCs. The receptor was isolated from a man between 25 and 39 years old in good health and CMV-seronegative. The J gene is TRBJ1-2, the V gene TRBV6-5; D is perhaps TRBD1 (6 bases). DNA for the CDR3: TGTGCCAGCAGCAAACAGGGTGAAAGCGGCTACACCTTC. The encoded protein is CASSKQGESGYTF.